One sample yielded the 6 T cell receptor beta chains listed below, sequenced in a study of T cell changes during pregnancy in multiple sclerosis. The table came from immunoSEQ multiplex PCR; TCRdb's copy has only in-frame clones and leaves some out. Among tens of thousands of clones listed, roughly 90% were seen once. The sequences come from peripheral blood, collected in the second trimester of pregnancy. These receptors all stem from a female donor in good health, enrolled as a control in a pregnancy study.

The chain employs TRBV6-5 and TRBJ2-3; TRBD2 agrees at 8 bases. There are 15 residues in the CDR3. The J segment lost 2 bases and the V segment lost 6 bases, leaving 7 bases of the junction unmatched. CDR1 and CDR2 from the germline V gene are MNHEY and SVGAGI. The CDR3 DNA follows: TGTGCCAGCAGATCCCAGCGGGGGTTCACAGATACGCAGTATTTT. This codes for CASRSQRGFTDTQYF.

The V and J genes are TRBV19 and TRBJ1-5; D may be TRBD1 (5 bases). CDR1 and CDR2 (germline): LNHDA, SQIVND (reference sequence). There are 15 residues in the CDR3. Trimming removed 3 bases at V and 7 bases at J, with 16 bases between. Here the CDR3 DNA reads TGTGCCAGTAGTATCATCAGGGACTCGGGACAGCCCCAGCATTTT. This codes for CASSIIRDSGQPQHF.

The chain is built from TRBV6-4 and TRBJ2-2, with 8 bases aligning to TRBD1. Germline V lookup: CDR1 MRHNA, CDR2 SNTAGT. The CDR3 runs to 15 residues. V was pared by 2 bases and J by 4 bases, with 3 bases of the junction left unmatched. CDR3 sequence reads: CASSDGQGFTGELFF. The CDR3 nucleotides read TGTGCCAGCAGTGACGGACAGGGCTTCACCGGGGAGCTGTTTTTT.

This clone was detected once. The rearrangement uses TRBV5-1 and TRBJ2-2, with 14 bases fitting TRBD2. Trimming removed 3 bases from V and 4 bases from J; junction bases left unmatched: 8. The germline V gene encodes CDR1 SGHRS and CDR2 YFSETQ. The length of the CDR3 is 18 residues. The CDR3 loop is CASSWGGLAGATTGELFF. DNA of the CDR3: TGCGCCAGCAGCTGGGGGGGACTAGCGGGAGCTACCACCGGGGAGCTGTTTTTT. The whole variable domain, remainder taken from reference TRBV5-1 and TRBJ2-2, is KAGVTQTPRYLIKTRGQQVTLSCSPISGHRSVSWYQQTPGQGLQFLFEYFSETQRNKGNFPGRFSGRQFSNSRSEMNVSTLELGDSALYLCASSWGGLAGATTGELFFGEGSRLTVL.

J is TRBJ2-1 and V is TRBV18; possibly TRBD2 for D (6 bases). In germline, CDR1 is KGHSH, CDR2 LQKENI. V shed 11 bases and J shed 8 bases, with 19 bases lying between them. This CDR3 comprises 13 residues. The CDR3 loop is CAGRLEVRDEQFF. DNA of the CDR3: TGTGCCGGCCGACTAGAAGTTCGCGATGAGCAGTTCTTC. The full variable domain, rest sourced from reference TRBV18 and TRBJ2-1, is NAGVMQNPRHLVRRRGQEARLRCSPMKGHSHVYWYRQLPEEGLKFMVYLQKENIIDESGMPKERFSAEFPKEGPSILRIQQVVRGDSAAYFCAGRLEVRDEQFFGPGTRLTVL.

The chain recombines TRBV27 with TRBJ2-6; no definite D call. V dropped 10 bases and J dropped 0 bases, with 16 bases sitting between them. CDR1 MNHEY and CDR2 SMNVEV come from the germline V gene (reference sequence). CDR3 size: 16 residues. CDR3 region: CATGAGLGSGANVLTF. Here the CDR3 DNA reads TGTGCCACCGGTGCCGGGTTGGGCTCTGGGGCCAACGTCCTGACTTTC.